One and the same sample provided the 27 T cell receptor beta chains below, sequenced in a study of T cell repertoires in cytomegalovirus infection. In TCRdb, the reads were re-called with MiXCR into one record per CDR3 protein. The sample includes 300,000 to 450,000 distinct CDR3 sequences, roughly 18% seen only once; the top ten take 8.7%. The sample consisted of PBMCs. The source of these receptors is a human donor in good health (CMV status not recorded). Some clones in this sample may be carry-over from other donors' samples.

This clonotype was counted only a few times. The chain carries TRBV2 and TRBJ2-2; D gene uncertain. V shed 3 bases and J shed 6 bases, with 8 bases lying between them. CDR1 SNHLY and CDR2 FYNNEI come from the germline V gene. CDR3 size: 13 residues. The CDR3 reads CASSDRSSGELFF. The CDR3 nucleotides read TGTGCCAGCAGTGACAGGTCTTCCGGGGAGCTGTTTTTT.

The chain employs TRBV5-4 and TRBJ2-6, with D hard to call. V was shortened by 5 bases and J by 0 bases, with 15 bases between the two germline ends. This CDR3 has 17 amino acids. Germline CDR1 and CDR2: SGHNT and YYREEE (reference sequence). CDR3 in amino acids: CASRTPTDSSGANVLTF. CDR3 in DNA: TGTGCCAGCAGGACACCCACGGATAGCTCTGGGGCCAACGTCCTGACTTTC. Combining the CDR3 with reference TRBV5-4 and TRBJ2-6 gives the whole variable domain ETGVTQSPTHLIKTRGQQVTLRCSSQSGHNTVSWYQQALGQGPQFIFQYYREEENGRGNFPPRFSGLQFPNYSSELNVNALELDDSALYLCASRTPTDSSGANVLTFGAGSRLTVL.

In this sample, this clonotype turned up many times. The chain is built from TRBV7-2 and TRBJ2-1; D not certain. Germline V gene lookup returns CDR1 SGHTA and CDR2 FQGNSA. This CDR3 is 12 amino acids long. Trimming left V 3 bases short and J 9 bases short, with 9 bases between. The CDR3 sequence is CASSFARVEQFF. The CDR3 nucleotides are TGTGCCAGCAGCTTCGCGCGAGTTGAGCAGTTCTTC. The full variable domain, rest sourced from reference TRBV7-2 and TRBJ2-1, is GAGVSQSPSNKVTEKGKDVELRCDPISGHTALYWYRQSLGQGLEFLIYFQGNSAPDKSGLPSDRFSAERTGGSVSTLTIQRTQQEDSAVYLCASSFARVEQFFGPGTRLTVL.

This clonotype was seen ten or more times. The chain joins TRBV6-5 to TRBJ2-7; a possible D gene is TRBD2 (6 bases). Trimming cost V 6 bases and J 3 bases, with 15 bases left between them. This CDR3 comprises 14 residues. CDR1 is MNHEY, CDR2 SVGAGI, per germline. This CDR3 reads CASSKGLSYYEQYF. The DNA of the CDR3 is TGTGCCAGCAGCAAGGGACTTTCCTACTACGAGCAGTACTTC.

This clonotype was recorded at least ten times. The gene calls are TRBV11-2 and TRBJ1-1, with D hard to call. Trimming shortened V by 5 bases and J by 0 bases, and 13 bases separated the two germline ends. Germline values: CDR1 SGHAT, CDR2 FQNNGV. The CDR3 is made up of 15 amino acids. The CDR3 sequence is CASSIGALMNTEAFF. The CDR3 nucleotides read TGTGCCAGCAGCATTGGCGCGCTCATGAACACTGAAGCTTTCTTT.

This clonotype has only a few counts. The rearrangement uses TRBV2 and TRBJ1-6; D is undetermined. Trimming took 2 bases from V and 9 from J, leaving 11 bases between them. Looked up from germline, CDR1 is SNHLY and CDR2 is FYNNEI. The CDR3 has 14 residues. CDR3 coding DNA: TGTGCCAGCAGTGAAAGGGTACAGAGTTCACCCCTCCACTTT. The encoded protein is CASSERVQSSPLHF.

This clonotype was observed a few times. V is TRBV18 and J is TRBJ2-1; D is undetermined. Trimming took 8 bases from V and 0 from J, leaving 14 bases between them. This CDR3 comprises 15 residues. Germline CDR1 KGHSH, CDR2 LQKENI. DNA of the CDR3: TGTGCCAGCAGCTTGAGCCGGAGCTCCTACAATGAGCAGTTCTTC. Protein sequence: CASSLSRSSYNEQFF.

This clonotype was detected ten times or more. CDR3 in DNA: TGTGCCAGCGGGGGGGGCCTAGCGGGGGACAATGAGCAGTTCTTC. This codes for CASGGGLAGDNEQFF. The chain is built from TRBV2 and TRBJ2-1, with 10 bases matching TRBD2. V lost 8 bases to trimming and J lost 5 bases; unmatched junction nucleotides: 9. The CDR3 is 15 amino acids. The germline gives CDR1 SNHLY, CDR2 FYNNEI.

The chain carries TRBV20-1 and TRBJ2-2; D may correspond to TRBD1 or TRBD2 (5 bases each). The CDR3 has 15 amino acids. CDR1 DFQATT and CDR2 SNEGSKA come from the germline V gene (reference sequence). With 3 bases removed from V and 6 bases from J, the gap between germline ends came to 17 bases. CDR3 amino acids: CSASRDPGDAGELFF. The CDR3, as DNA: TGCAGTGCTAGTCGGGACCCAGGAGACGCCGGGGAGCTGTTTTTT.

This clonotype has at least ten counts. The gene calls are TRBV7-2 and TRBJ2-5; the match to TRBD2 covers 7 bases. J lost 5 bases, V lost 2 bases, and 5 bases had no gene match. There are 14 residues in the CDR3. Germline V lookup: CDR1 SGHTA, CDR2 FQGNSA. For the CDR3, the DNA is TGTGCCAGCAGCTTAAGGACTAGTCTCGAGACCCAGTACTTC. Translation gives CASSLRTSLETQYF.

The chain uses TRBV7-2 and TRBJ1-2; 7 nucleotides align to TRBD1. Looked up from germline, CDR1 is SGHTA and CDR2 is FQGNSA. The CDR3 covers 14 residues. V gave up 3 bases and J gave up 4 bases; unmatched junction bases: 5. The CDR3 spells CASSLGTVSYGYTF. For the CDR3, the DNA is TGTGCCAGCAGCTTGGGGACAGTATCCTATGGCTACACCTTC.

This clonotype was counted many times. V and J are TRBV7-6 and TRBJ2-1; D perhaps matches TRBD1 (6 bases). Germline lookup yields CDR1 SGHVS and CDR2 FNYEAQ. The CDR3 runs to 12 residues. V shed 6 bases and J shed 8 bases, with 11 bases lying between them. The CDR3 loop is CASSPTGHEQFF. The CDR3 DNA is TGTGCCAGCAGTCCGACAGGCCATGAGCAGTTCTTC.

Remarks on this clonotype: Being one base from a much bigger clone, this may be a read error. The chain uses TRBV6-2 or TRBV6-3 and TRBJ2-7, with 10 bases matching TRBD2. CDR1 and CDR2 from the germline V gene are MNHEY and SVGEGT. This CDR3 is 15 amino acids long. The CDR3 loop reads CASSELAGSHYEEYF. CDR3 bases: TGTGCCAGCAGTGAACTAGCGGGGAGTCACTACGAGGAGTACTTC.

DNA for the CDR3: TGTGCCAGCAGTTTCCGGACGTACGAGCAGTACTTC. Translation: CASSFRTYEQYF. J is TRBJ2-7 and V is TRBV28; D is unresolved. Germline CDR1 is MDHEN and CDR2 is SYDVKM. Between the trimmed V and J ends, which lost 3 bases and 4 bases, there was a span of 7 bases. There are 12 residues in the CDR3. The whole variable domain, filled in from reference TRBV28 and TRBJ2-7, reads DVKVTQSSRYLVKRTGEKVFLECVQDMDHENMFWYRQDPGLGLRLIYFSYDVKMKEKGDIPEGYSVSREKKERFSLILESASTNQTSMYLCASSFRTYEQYFGPGTRLTVT.

The chain recombines TRBV6-4 with TRBJ1-4; 9 bases fit TRBD1. V was clipped by 11 bases and J by 6 bases; unmatched bases: 7. Germline CDR1 reads MRHNA; CDR2 reads SNTAGT. The CDR3 is 13 amino acids. The CDR3 loop is CAARDRVDEKLFF. As DNA, the CDR3 is TGTGCCGCCCGGGACAGGGTAGATGAAAAACTGTTTTTT.

The V gene is TRBV27, the J gene TRBJ2-2; TRBD1 aligns across 8 bases. CDR1 and CDR2 (germline): MNHEY, SMNVEV (reference sequence). J gave up 4 bases and V 7 bases, and 11 bases lay outside the gene matches. The CDR3 runs 16 residues. CDR3 in amino acids: CASTPRQGLGTGELFF. The CDR3 DNA reads as TGTGCCAGCACCCCACGACAGGGGCTGGGCACCGGGGAGCTGTTTTTT.

This sequence joins TRBV6-2 or TRBV6-3 and TRBJ2-7, with D uncertain. Germline CDR1 is MNHEY and CDR2 is SVGEGT. The germline V and J ends were trimmed by 2 bases and 5 bases, with 16 bases remaining between them. The CDR3 covers 15 residues. This chain's CDR3 is CASSYDHKAADEQYF. In DNA form, the CDR3 reads TGTGCCAGCAGTTACGATCACAAGGCAGCTGACGAGCAGTACTTC.

V usage is TRBV4-1 and J usage is TRBJ2-7, with D possibly matching TRBD2 (5 bases). Germline-derived CDR1 and CDR2 are MGHRA and YSYEKL. CDR3 length: 16 residues. The V end lost 4 bases, the J end lost 0 bases, and 16 bases lay between the germline ends. The chain's CDR3 is CASSLEGPDGSYEQYF. The CDR3 DNA sequence: TGCGCCAGCAGCCTCGAGGGTCCAGACGGCTCCTACGAGCAGTACTTC.

The V call is TRBV27, the J call TRBJ1-1; TRBD1 aligns across 12 bases. The junction had 9 bases not matched to a gene; V was cut back by 5 bases and J by 2 bases. The germline CDR1 and CDR2 sequences are MNHEY and SMNVEV (reference sequence). The CDR3 consists of 17 residues. CDR3 region: CASSPRGQGARNTEAFF. The CDR3 coding sequence is TGTGCCAGCAGTCCCCGGGGACAGGGGGCGCGAAACACTGAAGCTTTCTTT.

This chain uses TRBV7-8 with TRBJ2-1; unclear D gene. V was cut by 4 bases and J by 8 bases, with 9 bases left in between. This CDR3 contains 12 residues. The germline V gene has CDR1 SGHVS and CDR2 FQNEAQ. The CDR3 nucleotides are TGTGCCAGCAGCTCGTACTTCGATGAGCAGTTCTTC. Its translation: CASSSYFDEQFF.

The V and J genes are TRBV14 and TRBJ2-1; D remains unclear. CDR1 and CDR2 from the germline V gene are SGHDN and FVKESK. Trimming left V 4 bases short and J 3 bases short, with 19 bases between. The CDR3 extends over 17 amino acids. The CDR3 bases are TGTGCCAGCAGCCCTTTAACGGCCGCGGCGAGCTACAATGAGCAGTTCTTC. Translated, it gives CASSPLTAAASYNEQFF.

This chain uses TRBV5-6 with TRBJ2-3, with 10 positions matching TRBD2. Trimming at V came to 2 bases and at J to 14 bases, leaving 11 bases not matched to a gene. Germline V lookup: CDR1 SGHDT, CDR2 YYEEEE. The CDR3 is made up of 14 amino acids. CDR3 region: CASSFSLAGARGYF. The CDR3 region has the DNA TGTGCCAGCAGCTTTAGTCTAGCGGGGGCCCGCGGGTATTTT. The whole variable domain, filled in from reference TRBV5-6 and TRBJ2-3, reads DAGVTQSPTHLIKTRGQQVTLRCSPKSGHDTVSWYQQALGQGPQFIFQYYEEEERQRGNFPDRFSGHQFPNYSSELNVNALLLGDSALYLCASSFSLAGARGYFGPGTRLTVL.

The chain has TRBV20-1 and TRBJ1-3; perhaps TRBD1 as D (6 bases). Germline assignment: CDR1 DFQATT and CDR2 SNEGSKA (reference sequence). The CDR3 spans 12 residues. V was shortened by 5 bases and J by 4 bases, with 9 bases between the two germline ends. The CDR3 protein is CSAPGEGNTIYF. As DNA, the CDR3 is TGCAGTGCTCCAGGGGAAGGAAACACCATATATTTT.

In its sample, this clonotype was seen a few times. This chain uses TRBV7-6 with TRBJ2-1; TRBD2 is a possible D gene (5 bases). Germline V CDR1 and CDR2: SGHVS, FNYEAQ. There are 15 residues in the CDR3. V was pared by 1 base and J by 7 bases, with 14 bases between. The CDR3 region is CASSLGPRGWNEQFF. In DNA, the CDR3 is TGTGCCAGCAGCTTAGGCCCCCGGGGATGGAATGAGCAGTTCTTC.

This clonotype was recorded at least ten times. This rearrangement joins TRBV7-2 to TRBJ2-3; 7 nucleotides match TRBD2. V was pared by 2 bases and J by 6 bases, with 11 bases of the junction left unmatched. The CDR3 has 16 residues. CDR1 is SGHTA and CDR2 is FQGNSA in the germline V gene. CDR3 DNA sequence: TGTGCCAGCAGCTTATTCCCCGGGGGGTATAAGGATACGCAGTATTTT. Translating gives CASSLFPGGYKDTQYF.

Relative to its sample, this clonotype is large. V is TRBV5-6 and J is TRBJ2-7, with D perhaps TRBD2 (5 bases). CDR3 length: 15 residues. Germline V CDR1 and CDR2: SGHDT, YYEEEE. V dropped 1 base and J dropped 3 bases, with 14 bases sitting between them. This chain's CDR3 is CASSLLRLALYEQYF. The CDR3 region has the DNA TGTGCCAGCAGCTTGTTAAGGCTAGCACTCTACGAGCAGTACTTC.

The chain recombines TRBV4-1 with TRBJ1-2, with 7 nucleotides matching TRBD1. The length of the CDR3 is 14 residues. Germline trimming cut 3 bases from V and 4 bases from J; bases unmatched to any gene: 5. CDR1 and CDR2 from the germline V gene are MGHRA and YSYEKL. The CDR3 protein is CASSQSGTAYGYTF. In DNA form, the CDR3 reads TGCGCCAGCAGCCAGAGCGGGACAGCCTATGGCTACACCTTC.